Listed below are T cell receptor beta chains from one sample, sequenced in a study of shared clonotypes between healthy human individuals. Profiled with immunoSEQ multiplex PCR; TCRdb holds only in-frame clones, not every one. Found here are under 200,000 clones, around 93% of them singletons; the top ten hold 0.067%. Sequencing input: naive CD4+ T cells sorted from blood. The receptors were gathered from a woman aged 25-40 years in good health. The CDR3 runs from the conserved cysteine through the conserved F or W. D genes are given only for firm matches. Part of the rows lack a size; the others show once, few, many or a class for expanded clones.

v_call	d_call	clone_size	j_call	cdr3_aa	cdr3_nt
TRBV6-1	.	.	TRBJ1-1	CASSGFGSGRMNTEAFF	TGTGCCAGCAGTGGGTTTGGTTCCGGCAGAATGAACACTGAAGCTTTCTTT
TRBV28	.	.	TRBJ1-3	CASSLAWVGLSGNTIYF	TGTGCCAGCAGTTTAGCCTGGGTAGGCCTCTCTGGAAACACCATATATTTT
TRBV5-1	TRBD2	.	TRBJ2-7	CASSRSSGLVSPEQYF	TGCGCCAGCAGCAGGTCATCGGGACTAGTATCGCCCGAGCAGTACTTC
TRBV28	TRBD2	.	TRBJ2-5	CASSFMWSFTPVAGETQYF	TGTGCCAGCAGTTTTATGTGGTCCTTCACCCCGGTAGCGGGAGAGACCCAGTACTTC
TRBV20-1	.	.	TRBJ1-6	CSVRDNSPLHF	TGCAGTGTTCGGGATAATTCACCCCTCCACTTT
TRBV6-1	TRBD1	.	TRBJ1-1	CASSAGTGDITEAFF	TGTGCCAGCAGTGCCGGGACAGGGGATATAACTGAAGCTTTCTTT
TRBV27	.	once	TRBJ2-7	CASRSLFGDYEQYF	TGTGCCAGCAGATCTTTATTTGGGGACTACGAGCAGTACTTC
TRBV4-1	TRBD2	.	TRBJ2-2	CASSQETSGSAGELFF	TGCGCCAGCAGCCAAGAAACTAGCGGGAGTGCCGGGGAGCTGTTTTTT
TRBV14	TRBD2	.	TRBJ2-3	CASSRRLAGGTHTDTQYF	TGTGCCAGCAGCCGAAGACTAGCGGGAGGAACACACACAGATACGCAGTATTTT
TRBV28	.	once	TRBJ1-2	CASSFKILGGYTF	TGTGCCAGCAGTTTCAAAATTCTAGGGGGCTACACCTTC
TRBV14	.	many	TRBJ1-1	CASSSTGTMGDSGTEAFF	TGTGCCAGCAGCTCCACAGGGACGATGGGTGATTCGGGCACTGAAGCTTTCTTT
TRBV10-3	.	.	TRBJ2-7	CATESRTIYYEQYF	TGTGCCACCGAAAGCAGGACCATCTACTACGAGCAGTACTTC
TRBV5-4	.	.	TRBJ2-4	CASSLGLDIGKNIQYF	TGTGCCAGCAGCTTGGGCCTAGATATTGGCAAAAACATTCAGTACTTC
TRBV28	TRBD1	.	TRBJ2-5	CASSLRGWQGEGETQYF	TGTGCCAGCAGTTTAAGGGGCTGGCAGGGGGAAGGAGAGACCCAGTACTTC
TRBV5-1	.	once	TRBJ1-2	CASSVDNYGYTF	TGCGCCAGCAGCGTCGACAACTATGGCTACACCTTC
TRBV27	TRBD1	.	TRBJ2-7	CASSLRTGAYEQYF	TGTGCCAGCAGTTTACGGACAGGAGCCTACGAGCAGTACTTC
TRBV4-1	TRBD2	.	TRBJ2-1	CASSQTTSGSLYNEQFF	TGCGCCAGCAGCCAAACGACTAGCGGGAGCCTCTACAATGAGCAGTTCTTC
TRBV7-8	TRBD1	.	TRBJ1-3	CASSSQGAGNTIYF	TGTGCCAGCAGCTCCCAGGGGGCTGGAAACACCATATATTTT
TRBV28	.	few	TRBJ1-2	CASSEDRYYGYTF	TGTGCCAGCAGTGAGGACCGCTACTATGGCTACACCTTC
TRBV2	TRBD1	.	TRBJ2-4	CASSRQGDIQYF	TGTGCCAGCAGTCGACAGGGAGACATTCAGTACTTC
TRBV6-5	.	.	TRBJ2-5	CASSRQFGARETQYF	TGTGCCAGCAGTCGACAGTTTGGCGCAAGAGAGACCCAGTACTTC
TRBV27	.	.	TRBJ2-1	CASKGGSSSYNEQFF	TGTGCCAGCAAGGGCGGCTCTAGCTCCTACAATGAGCAGTTCTTC
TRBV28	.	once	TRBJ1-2	CASSLGGVDYGYTF	TGTGCCAGCAGCCTGGGGGGAGTTGACTATGGCTACACCTTC
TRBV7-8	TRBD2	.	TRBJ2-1	CASSSPRGLAPIEQFF	TGTGCCAGCAGCTCCCCAAGAGGACTAGCCCCCATTGAGCAGTTCTTC
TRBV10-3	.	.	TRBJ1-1	CAISESNGAGAFF	TGTGCCATCAGTGAGTCTAACGGGGCGGGCGCTTTCTTT
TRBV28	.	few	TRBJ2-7	CASSSGSYEQYF	TGTGCCAGCAGTTCAGGGTCCTACGAGCAGTACTTC
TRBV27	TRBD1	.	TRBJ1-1	CASSLSGGQLFTEAFF	TGTGCCAGCAGTTTAAGTGGGGGACAGCTCTTCACTGAAGCTTTCTTT
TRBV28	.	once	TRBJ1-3	CASSLNYGAFGNTIYF	TGTGCCAGCAGTTTGAATTACGGTGCATTTGGAAACACCATATATTTT
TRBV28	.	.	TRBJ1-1	CASSLYQLPNTEAFF	TGTGCCAGCAGTTTATATCAGTTGCCGAACACTGAAGCTTTCTTT
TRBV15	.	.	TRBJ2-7	CATSRVAGPYEQYF	TGTGCCACCAGCAGAGTGGCGGGCCCCTACGAGCAGTACTTC
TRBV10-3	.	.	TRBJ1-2	CAISEGGPNYGYTF	TGTGCCATCAGTGAGGGGGGGCCTAACTATGGCTACACCTTC
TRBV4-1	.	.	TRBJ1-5	CASSQAFQGSNQPQHF	TGCGCCAGCAGCCAAGCCTTCCAGGGCTCGAATCAGCCCCAGCATTTT
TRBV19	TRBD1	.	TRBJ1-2	CASSIELSDRASYGYTF	TGTGCCAGTAGTATCGAACTTTCGGACAGGGCCTCCTATGGCTACACCTTC
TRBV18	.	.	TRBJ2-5	CASSPWRTQKETQYF	TGTGCCAGCTCACCGTGGAGGACGCAAAAAGAGACCCAGTACTTC